Presented here are 25 T cell receptor beta chains from one specimen sequenced in a study of blood T cell repertoires in COVID-19. The assay was immunoSEQ multiplex PCR, and TCRdb's table has in-frame clones only and misses some. The table includes about 360,000 clones, approximately 86% detected once. The sequenced material came from peripheral blood. Receptors originate from a human donor in a cohort sampled during active COVID-19.

This clone was seen only once. This chain uses TRBV7-2 with TRBJ2-2, with D uncertain. V lost 2 bases and J 1 base, leaving 5 bases between the germline ends. This CDR3 has 14 amino acids. CDR1 and CDR2 (germline): SGHTA, FQGNSA. The CDR3 sequence: CASSLYRNTGELFF. The CDR3, as DNA: TGTGCCAGCAGCTTATATCGGAACACCGGGGAGCTGTTTTTT.

This clone was observed many times. The gene calls are TRBV7-2 and TRBJ2-5; D possibly corresponds to TRBD2 (7 bases). The V end lost 5 bases, the J end lost 7 bases, and 14 bases lay between the germline ends. Germline CDR1 SGHTA, CDR2 FQGNSA. The CDR3 extends over 13 amino acids. The CDR3 sequence: CASSPRGAVTQYF. The CDR3 region has the DNA TGTGCCAGCAGCCCCCGGGGGGCGGTGACCCAGTACTTC.

J is TRBJ2-2 and V is TRBV27; TRBD2 matches 10 bases. The CDR3 length is 15 residues. Germline V gene lookup returns CDR1 MNHEY and CDR2 SMNVEV (reference sequence). The trim removed 6 bases at V and 6 bases at J, leaving 7 bases unmatched. This CDR3 is CASSPLAGTAGELFF. The CDR3 DNA is TGTGCCAGCAGCCCACTAGCGGGGACCGCCGGGGAGCTGTTTTTT.

The genes are TRBV29-1 and TRBJ2-7, with 8 bases lining up with TRBD1. The CDR3 covers 13 residues. CDR1 and CDR2 (germline): SQVTM, ANQGSEA. Trimming at V came to 7 bases and at J to 0 bases, leaving 5 bases not matched to a gene. CDR3 bases: TGCAGCGCGAGGACAGGGAGCTCCTACGAGCAGTACTTC. This translates into CSARTGSSYEQYF.

The rearrangement joins TRBV30 to TRBJ2-3; 12 nucleotides agree with TRBD2. This CDR3 is built from 14 residues. The junction had 0 bases not matched to a gene; V was cut back by 1 base and J by 4 bases. Germline V gene data show CDR1 as GTSNPN and CDR2 as SVGIG (reference sequence). CDR3 in amino acids: CAWSASGRADTQYF. CDR3 in DNA: TGTGCCTGGAGTGCTAGCGGGAGGGCAGATACGCAGTATTTT.

The rearrangement links TRBV7-7 to TRBJ2-5; 8 bases align to TRBD1. The CDR3 has 13 amino acids. V lost 4 bases and J lost 4; bases outside the gene matches: 2. Germline CDR1 is SSHAT and CDR2 is FNYEAQ (reference sequence). DNA for the CDR3: TGTGCCAGCAGCTCGGACAGGGTAGAGACCCAGTACTTC. It encodes CASSSDRVETQYF.

V usage is TRBV25-1 and J usage is TRBJ1-2; 7 nucleotides line up with TRBD1. Germline V gives CDR1 MGHDK, CDR2 SYGVNS. This CDR3 contains 15 residues. Trimming at V came to 4 bases and at J to 4 bases, leaving 9 bases not matched to a gene. The CDR3 protein is CASSGNRGDGYGYTF. The CDR3 DNA follows: TGTGCCAGCAGTGGGAACAGGGGCGATGGCTATGGCTACACCTTC.

This clone has only one observation. This chain joins TRBV5-4 and TRBJ1-2; D gene uncertain. The V and J ends lost 0 bases and 1 base respectively, with 4 bases between them. The CDR3 totals 13 residues. Germline V gene data show CDR1 as SGHNT and CDR2 as YYREEE (reference sequence). The CDR3 nucleotides are TGTGCCAGCAGCTTGGGCGGTAACTATGGCTACACCTTC. As protein: CASSLGGNYGYTF.

The gene calls are TRBV6-5 and TRBJ1-5, with a weak D call TRBD1 (5 bases). The germline V gene has CDR1 MNHEY and CDR2 SVGAGI. The CDR3 is 13 residues long. The V and J ends lost 8 bases and 3 bases respectively, with 11 bases between them. As DNA, the CDR3 is TGTGCCAGCTCAAGGGGAACCAATCAGCCCCAGCATTTT. Translation gives CASSRGTNQPQHF.

This clone was seen once. V gene TRBV7-8 combines with J gene TRBJ1-5, with 7 bases matching TRBD1. V dropped 2 bases and J dropped 6; count of bases not matched to a gene: 1. Germline V gene data show CDR1 as SGHVS and CDR2 as FQNEAQ. This CDR3 region has 13 residues. The CDR3 coding sequence is TGTGCCAGCAGCTTAAGGGGGCTTCAGCCCCAGCATTTT. Protein product: CASSLRGLQPQHF.

This rearrangement joins TRBV3-1 (or the pseudogene TRBV3-2) to TRBJ2-7; D may be TRBD2 (6 bases). CDR1 is LGHDT and CDR2 is YNNKEL in the germline V gene (reference sequence). The CDR3 runs 15 residues. Trimming removed 4 bases at V and 0 bases at J, with 13 bases between. The CDR3 region is CASSPKGLLSYEQYF. For the CDR3, the DNA is TGTGCCAGCAGCCCCAAGGGACTCCTCTCCTACGAGCAGTACTTC.

The rearrangement links TRBV28 to TRBJ2-7; D unresolved. Trimming left V 5 bases short and J 1 base short, with 9 bases between. Germline CDR1 MDHEN, CDR2 SYDVKM. The CDR3 contains 13 residues. The CDR3 DNA follows: TGTGCCAGCAGTCCCCCCGCGTCCTACGAGCAGTACTTC. Translating gives CASSPPASYEQYF.

The chain links TRBV7-9 to TRBJ2-7; possibly TRBD1 for D (6 bases). The germline V gene encodes CDR1 SEHNR and CDR2 FQNEAQ (reference sequence). The V and J ends lost 1 base and 2 bases respectively, with 9 bases between them. The CDR3 has 14 amino acids. The CDR3 loop reads CASSLVGAPYEQYF. DNA of the CDR3: TGTGCCAGCAGCTTAGTGGGGGCCCCCTACGAGCAGTACTTC.

This clone was counted a few times. This chain's CDR3 is CASSESSGRGFRTNEKLFF. DNA for the CDR3: TGTGCCAGCAGTGAATCGTCTGGGAGGGGTTTTAGGACTAATGAAAAACTGTTTTTT. The chain recombines TRBV2 with TRBJ1-4; tentative D call: TRBD1 (5 bases). Trimming removed 2 bases from V and 2 bases from J, with 21 bases in between. The CDR3 length is 19 residues. Germline lookup yields CDR1 SNHLY and CDR2 FYNNEI.

The CDR3 reads CASSEVRFNYGYTF. DNA of the CDR3: TGTGCCAGCAGTGAAGTGAGGTTTAACTATGGCTACACCTTC. The chain combines TRBV2 with TRBJ1-2; D not certain. The CDR3 runs to 14 residues. CDR1 and CDR2 (germline): SNHLY, FYNNEI. The V and J ends lost 1 base and 1 base respectively, with 7 bases between them.

The rearrangement joins TRBV29-1 to TRBJ2-7, with 8 positions matching TRBD1. CDR1 SQVTM and CDR2 ANQGSEA come from the germline V gene. There are 14 residues in the CDR3. J gave up 6 bases and V 6 bases, and 13 bases lay outside the gene matches. CDR3 residues: CSVITDRGYGEQYF. The CDR3, as DNA: TGCAGCGTCATTACCGACAGGGGATACGGCGAGCAGTACTTC.

Only one count was recorded for this clone. The chain joins TRBV18 to TRBJ2-1; the match to TRBD1 covers 8 bases. The V and J ends lost 3 bases and 4 bases, in that order; junction bases with no gene match: 8. The germline gives CDR1 KGHSH, CDR2 LQKENI. The CDR3 totals 16 residues. CDR3 protein: CASSPPTGVLYNEQFF. Written as DNA, the CDR3 is TGTGCCAGCTCACCCCCGACAGGGGTCCTGTACAATGAGCAGTTCTTC.

The rearrangement uses TRBV20-1 and TRBJ2-7, with TRBD2 identical over 7 bases. Germline-derived CDR1 and CDR2 are DFQATT and SNEGSKA (reference sequence). Trimming removed 3 bases from V and 2 bases from J; junction bases left unmatched: 1. The CDR3 totals 12 residues. CDR3 loop: CSASGGAYEQYF. CDR3 nucleotides: TGCAGTGCTAGTGGGGGGGCCTACGAGCAGTACTTC.

This chain links TRBV11-2 with TRBJ2-7; D gene ambiguous. The CDR3 is made up of 14 amino acids. V lost 2 bases and J 3 bases, leaving 11 bases between the germline ends. From germline, CDR1 is SGHAT and CDR2 FQNNGV. As DNA, the CDR3 is TGTGCCAGCAGCTTATTACAGCCAAACTACGAGCAGTACTTC. This sequence encodes CASSLLQPNYEQYF.

This clone occurred once. This chain connects TRBV28 to TRBJ1-2, with 8 bases identical to TRBD1. The CDR3 extends over 14 amino acids. V trimming: 6 bases; J trimming: 4 bases; junction bases outside the gene matches: 7. From germline, CDR1 is MDHEN and CDR2 SYDVKM. CDR3 in DNA: TGTGCCAGCAGCCCTCCGGGACAGGCCTATGGCTACACCTTC. It encodes CASSPPGQAYGYTF.

Here the CDR3 DNA reads TGTGCCAGCAGTTATACCGGGACAACGAACACCGGGGAGCTGTTTTTT. Encoded protein: CASSYTGTTNTGELFF. The chain combines TRBV27 with TRBJ2-2; possible D gene TRBD1, 6 bases. This CDR3 has 16 residues. Per germline, CDR1 MNHEY and CDR2 SMNVEV (reference sequence). Between the trimmed V and J ends, which lost 4 bases and 0 bases, there was a span of 12 bases.

The chain couples TRBV27 to TRBJ2-7; TRBD1 matches at 10 bases. The length of the CDR3 is 15 residues. The V gene end was trimmed by 0 bases and the J gene end by 6 bases; junction bases not matched to a gene: 5. CDR1 and CDR2 (germline): MNHEY, SMNVEV (reference sequence). CDR3 nucleotides: TGTGCCAGCAGTTTATCTGGGACAGGGGTGTTCGAGCAGTACTTC. Protein product: CASSLSGTGVFEQYF.

This rearrangement joins TRBV19 to TRBJ2-3; 9 nucleotides align to TRBD2. The germline gives CDR1 LNHDA, CDR2 SQIVND (reference sequence). The CDR3 sequence is 15 residues long. J was trimmed by 2 bases and V by 6 bases; bases with no gene match: 6. This CDR3 reads CASSTTSGSTDTQYF. The CDR3 region has the DNA TGTGCCAGTAGCACAACTAGCGGGTCCACAGATACGCAGTATTTT. The variable domain in full, with the rest retrieved from reference TRBV19 and TRBJ2-3, is DGGITQSPKYLFRKEGQNVTLSCEQNLNHDAMYWYRQDPGQGLRLIYYSQIVNDFQKGDIAEGYSVSREKKESFPLTVTSAQKNPTAFYLCASSTTSGSTDTQYFGPGTRLTVL.

V is TRBV24-1 and J is TRBJ1-1; TRBD1 agrees at 11 bases. This CDR3 contains 22 residues. V trimming: 4 bases; J trimming: 1 base; junction bases outside the gene matches: 22. Germline CDR1 reads KGHDR; CDR2 reads SFDVKD. As DNA, the CDR3 is TGTGCCACCAGTGACCTCCCGGGGGCCGGGACAGGGGGATCTAACACGAACACTGAAGCTTTCTTT. Its translation: CATSDLPGAGTGGSNTNTEAFF.

J is TRBJ2-1 and V is TRBV6-1; the match to TRBD2 covers 15 bases. Germline lookup yields CDR1 MNHNS and CDR2 SASEGT. The CDR3 runs 17 residues. After removal of 4 bases from V and 9 bases from J, the junction contained 10 bases not matched to a gene. The CDR3 spells CASSGYGTSGRPGEQFF. The CDR3 bases are TGTGCCAGCAGTGGTTACGGGACTAGCGGGAGGCCAGGTGAGCAGTTCTTC.